The 26 T cell receptor beta chains reported below all come from one sample, sequenced in a study of blood T cell repertoires in COVID-19. TCRdb's table, derived via immunoSEQ multiplex PCR, lists solely in-frame clones and lacks some. Counted here are about 160,000 clones, more than 75% occurring once; the ten biggest clones make up roughly 1%. Sequencing used peripheral blood. The receptor source for this set is a man aged 40-55 years with acute or convalescent COVID-19.

For the CDR3, the DNA is TGTGCCAGCAGTTCACCGGGACAGGGTTCCGGAACCTCCTACGAGCAGTACTTC. It yields the protein CASSSPGQGSGTSYEQYF. The chain links TRBV27 to TRBJ2-7; 9 bases are shared with TRBD1. CDR3 length equals 18 residues. Germline CDR1 is MNHEY and CDR2 is SMNVEV (reference sequence). Trimming at V came to 4 bases and at J to 0 bases, leaving 13 bases not matched to a gene.

The V call is TRBV4-1, the J call TRBJ2-3; TRBD1 might be the D (5 bases). This CDR3 contains 20 residues. Germline V gene data show CDR1 as MGHRA and CDR2 as YSYEKL. Trimming cost V 3 bases and J 0 bases, with 25 bases left between them. DNA of the CDR3: TGCGCCAGCAGCCATCGCAGGGATTACCTGGAAGAGTCTAGCACAGATACGCAGTATTTT. Translated, it gives CASSHRRDYLEESSTDTQYF.

The chain carries TRBV30 and TRBJ2-2; TRBD1 aligns across 8 bases. CDR1 and CDR2 (germline): GTSNPN, SVGIG (reference sequence). V dropped 3 bases and J dropped 3; count of bases not matched to a gene: 6. The CDR3 is made up of 15 amino acids. The DNA of the CDR3 is TGTGCCTGGAGCTTCTTGGACAGGGACACCGGGGAGCTGTTTTTT. Its protein product is CAWSFLDRDTGELFF.

This clone was picked up a small number of times. The chain links TRBV3-1 (or the pseudogene TRBV3-2) to TRBJ1-2, with unresolved D. V shed 1 base and J shed 5 bases, with 11 bases lying between them. Germline V gene sequence: CDR1 LGHDT, CDR2 YNNKEL (reference sequence). This CDR3 has 14 residues. This chain's CDR3 is CASSQGRAAYGYTF. The CDR3 nucleotides read TGTGCCAGCAGCCAAGGGAGGGCGGCGTATGGCTACACCTTC.

The gene calls are TRBV6-4 and TRBJ1-6; possibly TRBD1 for D (6 bases). The CDR3 runs to 15 residues. Trimming left V 6 bases short and J 5 bases short, with 14 bases between. Per the germline V gene, CDR1 is MRHNA and CDR2 is SNTAGT. The DNA of the CDR3 is TGTGCCAGCAGGAGACAGGTGTTAGATAATTCACCCCTCCACTTT. Translated, it gives CASRRQVLDNSPLHF.

This clone showed up just once. V is TRBV15 and J is TRBJ1-6; D possibly corresponds to TRBD1 (5 bases). The CDR3 has 16 residues. Between the trimmed V and J ends, which lost 1 base and 6 bases, there was a span of 13 bases. Germline values: CDR1 LNHNV, CDR2 YYDKDF (reference sequence). The CDR3 region is CATSRGRDSPNSPLHF. DNA of the CDR3: TGTGCCACCAGCAGAGGGCGAGACAGCCCTAATTCACCCCTCCACTTT.

The chain uses TRBV5-1 and TRBJ1-2; the D gene is possibly TRBD1 (5 bases). The germline gives CDR1 SGHRS, CDR2 YFSETQ. The CDR3 consists of 12 residues. Deletions cut 8 bases from V and 5 bases from J, with 13 bases between. This CDR3 is CASHNSGYGYTF. The CDR3 DNA reads as TGCGCCAGTCATAATTCAGGGTATGGCTACACCTTC.

The chain combines TRBV7-9 with TRBJ1-4, with a weak D call TRBD1 (5 bases). V gave up 1 base and J gave up 7 bases, with 10 bases separating them. Germline V CDR1 and CDR2: SEHNR, FQNEAQ (reference sequence). This CDR3 region has 14 residues. CDR3 in DNA: TGTGCCAGCAGCTTAGGCTTGGGGGGTGAAAAACTGTTTTTT. Its protein product is CASSLGLGGEKLFF.

The chain carries TRBV2 and TRBJ1-1; D might be TRBD1 (6 bases). V lost 7 bases, J lost 1 base, and 10 bases lay in between. The CDR3 is made up of 13 amino acids. The germline V gene has CDR1 SNHLY and CDR2 FYNNEI. For the CDR3, the DNA is TGTGCCAGCATACGACAGGCGAACACTGAAGCTTTCTTT. Translation: CASIRQANTEAFF.

This clone was observed once. This chain joins TRBV6-5 and TRBJ2-7; 7 bases agree with TRBD1. The CDR3 is 15 amino acids. Germline CDR1 reads MNHEY; CDR2 reads SVGAGI. The V and J ends lost 0 bases and 2 bases, in that order; junction bases with no gene match: 4. The CDR3 nucleotides read TGTGCCAGCAGTTACTCGATGACAGGGCCCTACGAGCAGTACTTC. Its translation is CASSYSMTGPYEQYF.

The chain joins TRBV28 to TRBJ1-2, with 8 bases lining up with TRBD1. Per the germline V gene, CDR1 is MDHEN and CDR2 is SYDVKM. V shed 2 bases and J 4 bases; nucleotides not matched to a gene: 3. CDR3 length: 14 residues. The CDR3 sequence is CASSLDRGLYGYTF. In nucleotides, the CDR3 is TGTGCCAGCAGTTTAGACAGGGGACTCTATGGCTACACCTTC.

The chain couples TRBV28 to TRBJ1-5; D is ambiguous. This CDR3 spans 17 amino acids. Trimming pared 5 bases from V and 0 bases from J, leaving 17 bases between. From germline, CDR1 is MDHEN and CDR2 SYDVKM. CDR3 sequence reads: CASSLWTEAISNQPQHF. CDR3 sequence (DNA): TGTGCCAGCAGTCTCTGGACGGAGGCAATTAGCAATCAGCCCCAGCATTTT.

This chain uses TRBV6-6 with TRBJ2-7; 12 positions match TRBD2. The CDR3 consists of 15 residues. Germline V gives CDR1 MNHNY, CDR2 SVGAGI (reference sequence). The ends lost 2 bases at V and 3 bases at J; junction bases unmatched: 2. Here the CDR3 DNA reads TGTGCCAGCAGTTACCCGACTAGCGGGGGCTACGAGCAGTACTTC. It translates to CASSYPTSGGYEQYF.

The chain joins TRBV28 to TRBJ2-1; D might be TRBD1 (6 bases). The CDR3 consists of 15 residues. Germline CDR1 MDHEN, CDR2 SYDVKM. V shed 6 bases and J shed 8 bases, with 20 bases lying between them. The CDR3 loop is CASSTTGHLGDEQFF. In DNA form, the CDR3 reads TGTGCCAGCAGCACCACGGGACACTTGGGTGATGAGCAGTTCTTC.

This clone was found a few times. V gene TRBV6-2 or TRBV6-3 combines with J gene TRBJ2-3; maybe TRBD2 (5 bases). The CDR3 has 20 residues. The V gene's germline CDR1 is MNHEY and CDR2 SVGEGT. V was pared by 4 bases and J by 4 bases, with 30 bases between. This chain's CDR3 is CASSSATWRAVDLSADTQYF. DNA of the CDR3: TGTGCCAGCAGTTCCGCCACATGGCGGGCCGTGGATCTCAGTGCAGATACGCAGTATTTT.

CDR3 region: CASSIDWASYNEQFF. CDR3 coding DNA: TGTGCCAGCAGTATAGATTGGGCCTCCTACAATGAGCAGTTCTTC. This rearrangement joins TRBV6-4 to TRBJ2-1; D uncertain. Trimming stripped 5 bases from V and 0 bases from J, with 11 bases between. Germline V lookup: CDR1 MRHNA, CDR2 SNTAGT. The CDR3 length is 15 residues.

J is TRBJ2-7 and V is TRBV21-1; TRBD1, the table's D call, lacks a check against the DNA. TRBV21-1 is reported as a pseudogene. The CDR3 spans 18 residues. The CDR3 nucleotides read TGTGCCAGCAGCCACCCTAAGGGGGTGGAGAGCTCATACTACGAGCAGTACTTC. This codes for CASSHPKGVESSYYEQYF.

The chain is built from TRBV6-1 and TRBJ1-1; D might be TRBD1 (5 bases). The CDR3 runs 16 residues. CDR1 and CDR2 from the germline V gene are MNHNS and SASEGT. The V and J ends lost 3 bases and 5 bases respectively, with 19 bases between them. CDR3 in DNA: TGTGCCAGCAGTGACCCCCGCCGGGGGGGTTGGACTGAAGCTTTCTTT. Protein product: CASSDPRRGGWTEAFF.

The chain combines TRBV7-9 with TRBJ1-1; D remains ambiguous. The CDR3 loop spans 12 amino acids. CDR1 SEHNR and CDR2 FQNEAQ come from the germline V gene (reference sequence). V lost 2 bases and J 7 bases, leaving 8 bases between the germline ends. This chain's CDR3 is CASSLRGDEAFF. CDR3 nucleotide sequence: TGTGCCAGCAGCTTAAGAGGAGATGAAGCTTTCTTT.

This clone was observed a single time. The CDR3 nucleotides are TGTGCCAGCAGTTTGGACGGGAGCTATGGCTACACCTTC. Translating it yields CASSLDGSYGYTF. This chain connects TRBV28 to TRBJ1-2; D remains unclear. Per the germline V gene, CDR1 is MDHEN and CDR2 is SYDVKM. The length of the CDR3 is 13 residues. V lost 3 bases to trimming and J lost 4 bases, with 9 bases between them.

This clone is a singleton in its sample. The J gene is TRBJ1-2, the V gene TRBV27; 9 nucleotides line up with TRBD1. After removal of 6 bases from V and 4 bases from J, the junction contained 12 bases not matched to a gene. Germline CDR1 reads MNHEY; CDR2 reads SMNVEV (reference sequence). This CDR3 region has 16 residues. Here the CDR3 DNA reads TGTGCCAGCAGAGCCGAGGGACAGGGAGCAGTCTATGGCTACACCTTC. It codes for CASRAEGQGAVYGYTF.

The chain carries TRBV9 and TRBJ1-3; D unresolved. V lost 3 bases to trimming and J lost 0 bases, with 10 bases between them. The CDR3 runs to 15 residues. Germline CDR1 and CDR2: SGDLS and YYNGEE. The DNA of the CDR3 is TGTGCCAGCAGCGGTGGCGGATACTCTGGAAACACCATATATTTT. Translation gives CASSGGGYSGNTIYF.

The chain carries TRBV4-2 and TRBJ2-1, with TRBD2 as a possible D gene (6 bases). Germline V gene sequence: CDR1 LGHNA, CDR2 YNFKEQ. This CDR3 is built from 13 residues. V lost 1 base to trimming and J lost 7 bases, with 8 bases between them. In DNA, the CDR3 is TGTGCCAGCAGCCAAGCAGGGAGGAATGAGCAGTTCTTC. Translation: CASSQAGRNEQFF.

V usage is TRBV6-5 and J usage is TRBJ1-5; no firm D call. Germline V gives CDR1 MNHEY, CDR2 SVGAGI. The ends were cut back, 6 bases at V and 7 bases at J, with 16 bases in the middle. The CDR3 runs 14 residues. The CDR3 here is CASSRGRREQPQHF. The CDR3 DNA is TGTGCCAGCAGCCGTGGACGGCGGGAACAGCCCCAGCATTTT.

Here the CDR3 DNA reads TGCAGCGTTGAGTCTCCAGGGGGAAGCTATGGCTACACCTTC. Translated: CSVESPGGSYGYTF. The gene calls are TRBV29-1 and TRBJ1-2, with 7 positions matching TRBD1. J gave up 4 bases and V 3 bases, and 8 bases lay outside the gene matches. Germline V gene data show CDR1 as SQVTM and CDR2 as ANQGSEA. The CDR3 is made up of 14 amino acids.

The chain combines TRBV7-2 with TRBJ2-1; D is possibly TRBD2 (6 bases). This CDR3 region has 14 residues. V was clipped by 8 bases and J by 3 bases, with 14 bases between them. From germline, CDR1 is SGHTA and CDR2 FQGNSA. The CDR3 region has the DNA TGTGCCAGCCAGAGGGAGGTTTACTACAATGAGCAGTTCTTC. It translates to CASQREVYYNEQFF.